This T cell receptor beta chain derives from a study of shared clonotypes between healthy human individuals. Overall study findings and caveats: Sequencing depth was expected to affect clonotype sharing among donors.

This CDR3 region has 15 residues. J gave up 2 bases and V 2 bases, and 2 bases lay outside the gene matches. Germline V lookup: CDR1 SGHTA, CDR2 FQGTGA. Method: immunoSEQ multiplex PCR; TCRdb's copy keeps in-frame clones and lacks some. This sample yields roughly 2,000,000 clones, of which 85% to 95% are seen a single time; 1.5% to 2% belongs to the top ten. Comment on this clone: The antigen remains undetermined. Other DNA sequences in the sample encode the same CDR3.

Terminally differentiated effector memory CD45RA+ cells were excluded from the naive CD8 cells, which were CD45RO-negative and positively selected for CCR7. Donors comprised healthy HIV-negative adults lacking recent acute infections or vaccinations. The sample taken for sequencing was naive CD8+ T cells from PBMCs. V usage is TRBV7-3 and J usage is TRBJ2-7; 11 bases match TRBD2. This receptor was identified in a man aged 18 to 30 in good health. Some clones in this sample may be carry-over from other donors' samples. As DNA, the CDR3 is TGTGCCAGCAGCTTAGGGACTAGCGGAACCTACGAGCAGTACTTC. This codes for CASSLGTSGTYEQYF. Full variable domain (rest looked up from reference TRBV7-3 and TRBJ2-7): GAGVSQTPSNKVTEKGKYVELRCDPISGHTALYWYRQSLGQGPEFLIYFQGTGAADDSGLPNDRFFAVRPEGSVSTLKIQRTERGDSAVYLCASSLGTSGTYEQYFGPGTRLTVT.